The 14 T cell receptor beta chains given below trace back to one sample, sequenced in a study of cytomegalovirus exposure and HLA in healthy donors. The PCR made use of 60 Vbeta and 13 Jbeta primers. Profiling relied on immunoSEQ multiplex PCR, and the TCRdb table lists in-frame clones only, not all of them. The sample yields about 130,000 clones, of which the top ten take up 1.5% to 2%. What was sequenced was PBMCs. These receptors originate from a woman aged 55-70 years in good health and CMV-seronegative.

The chain links TRBV5-5 to TRBJ1-2; TRBD1 matches 8 bases. The J segment lost 4 bases and the V segment lost 1 base, leaving 6 bases of the junction unmatched. CDR1 is SGHKS and CDR2 is YYEKEE in the germline V gene (reference sequence). This CDR3 comprises 15 residues. This CDR3 reads CASSLFQGAPYGYTF. The CDR3 nucleotides read TGTGCCAGCAGCTTGTTCCAGGGGGCTCCCTATGGCTACACCTTC.

The gene calls are TRBV7-3 and TRBJ2-2; 8 nucleotides line up with TRBD1. Germline CDR1 and CDR2: SGHTA and FQGTGA. After removal of 10 bases from V and 0 bases from J, the junction contained 4 bases not matched to a gene. This CDR3 comprises 14 residues. The CDR3 DNA follows: TGTGCCACCGGGGACAGGACGAACACCGGGGAGCTGTTTTTT. Protein sequence: CATGDRTNTGELFF.

This rearrangement joins TRBV6-5 to TRBJ1-5; unclear D gene. The V and J ends lost 0 bases and 6 bases respectively, with 9 bases between them. CDR1 and CDR2 (germline): MNHEY, SVGAGI. The CDR3 runs 14 residues. The CDR3 coding sequence is TGTGCCAGCAGTTACTCCCAGGTGTCTCAGCCCCAGCATTTT. Its protein product is CASSYSQVSQPQHF.

The chain combines TRBV28 with TRBJ2-5; 7 bases line up with TRBD2. The J call is doubtful: the DNA matches TRBJ2-7 better. CDR3 length equals 14 residues. The V gene's germline CDR1 is MDHEN and CDR2 SYDVKM. The CDR3 protein is CASSFRGSTYEQYF. CDR3 nucleotide sequence: TGTGCCAGCAGTTTTCGCGGGAGTACATACGAGCAGTACTTC.

This chain connects TRBV7-9 to TRBJ2-7; TRBD2 is a possible D gene (6 bases). The V end was cut by 1 base, the J end by 4 bases, with 14 bases between. CDR3 size: 15 residues. Per germline, CDR1 SEHNR and CDR2 FQNEAQ (reference sequence). The CDR3 region is CASSLVPDYRYEQYF. CDR3 DNA sequence: TGTGCCAGCAGCTTAGTCCCGGACTATCGGTACGAGCAGTACTTC.

This sequence joins TRBV30 and TRBJ2-7, with D uncertain. Germline V gives CDR1 GTSNPN, CDR2 SVGIG (reference sequence). V lost 2 bases and J 5 bases, leaving 13 bases between the germline ends. CDR3 length equals 13 residues. CDR3 in DNA: TGTGCCTGGAGTCCCGGGTCAGCCCACGAGCAGTACTTC. Protein product: CAWSPGSAHEQYF.

The chain joins TRBV9 to TRBJ1-2, with D maybe TRBD1 (5 bases). Germline CDR1 reads SGDLS; CDR2 reads YYNGEE. V lost 3 bases and J lost 7, with 10 bases in between. The CDR3 loop spans 12 amino acids. The CDR3 protein is CASSAGFSGYTF. The CDR3 DNA reads TGTGCCAGCAGCGCAGGGTTTTCTGGCTACACCTTC.

This chain connects TRBV5-6 to TRBJ2-7; 10 bases agree with TRBD1. Germline CDR1 SGHDT, CDR2 YYEEEE. With V trimmed by 2 bases and J by 7 bases, 6 bases remained unmatched. This CDR3 is 14 amino acids long. For the CDR3, the DNA is TGTGCCAGCAGCTTCCGGGACAGGGGCAGAGAGCAGTACTTC. Protein product: CASSFRDRGREQYF. Full variable domain (outside the CDR3, taken from reference TRBV5-6 and TRBJ2-7): DAGVTQSPTHLIKTRGQQVTLRCSPKSGHDTVSWYQQALGQGPQFIFQYYEEEERQRGNFPDRFSGHQFPNYSSELNVNALLLGDSALYLCASSFRDRGREQYFGPGTRLTVT.

This chain joins TRBV10-1 and TRBJ2-2, with TRBD2 matching 9 bases. CDR3 length equals 15 residues. V dropped 3 bases and J dropped 6; count of bases not matched to a gene: 5. CDR1 and CDR2 from the germline V gene are WNHNN and SYGVQD (reference sequence). The CDR3 here is CASSEGSGGSGELFF. The DNA for the CDR3 is TGCGCCAGCAGTGAAGGGAGCGGGGGGTCCGGGGAGCTGTTTTTT.

V gene TRBV5-1 combines with J gene TRBJ2-7, with TRBD1 as a possible D gene (7 bases). Germline V gene data show CDR1 as SGHRS and CDR2 as YFSETQ. The CDR3 is 15 amino acids. V was shortened by 5 bases and J by 2 bases, with 17 bases between the two germline ends. CDR3 DNA sequence: TGCGCCAGCAGTCAGGGGGACTCGCGAACCTACGAGCAGTACTTC. This translates into CASSQGDSRTYEQYF.

The genes are TRBV2 and TRBJ2-7, with unresolved D. The CDR3 has 12 amino acids. The V end lost 2 bases, the J end lost 5 bases, and 7 bases lay between the germline ends. Germline V gene lookup returns CDR1 SNHLY and CDR2 FYNNEI. CDR3 nucleotide sequence: TGTGCCAGCAGTGAACGAGGCGACGAGCAGTACTTC. Encoded protein: CASSERGDEQYF. Full variable domain (remainder filled in from reference TRBV2 and TRBJ2-7): EPEVTQTPSHQVTQMGQEVILRCVPISNHLYFYWYRQILGQKVEFLVSFYNNEISEKSEIFDDQFSVERPDGSNFTLKIRSTKLEDSAMYFCASSERGDEQYFGPGTRLTVT.

The CDR3 loop is CASSETGGSYNEQFF. The CDR3 coding sequence is TGTGCCAGCAGCGAAACAGGGGGCTCCTACAATGAGCAGTTCTTC. The chain is built from TRBV7-3 and TRBJ2-1; 8 bases are a match to TRBD1. The V gene end was trimmed by 5 bases and the J gene end by 0 bases; junction bases not matched to a gene: 3. The CDR3 is made up of 15 amino acids. Per the germline V gene, CDR1 is SGHTA and CDR2 is FQGTGA.

V and J are TRBV7-6 and TRBJ1-5, with a possible D match to TRBD1 (6 bases). Germline-derived CDR1 and CDR2 are SGHVS and FNYEAQ. Trimming stripped 1 base from V and 2 bases from J, with 15 bases between. The CDR3 consists of 17 residues. The CDR3 here is CASSLGGGRGGNQPQHF. For the CDR3, the DNA is TGTGCCAGCAGCTTAGGGGGGGGCAGGGGTGGCAATCAGCCCCAGCATTTT.

This chain connects TRBV9 to TRBJ2-7; weak D call: TRBD2 (6 bases). The germline CDR1 and CDR2 sequences are SGDLS and YYNGEE. Between the trimmed V and J ends, which lost 4 bases and 3 bases, there was a span of 11 bases. The CDR3 length is 13 residues. The CDR3 is CASSTAGGYEQYF. The DNA for the CDR3 is TGTGCCAGCAGCACAGCCGGGGGCTACGAGCAGTACTTC.